The 9 T cell receptor beta chains given below trace back to one sample, sequenced in a study of T cell responses to AZD1222 COVID-19 vaccine. Data came from immunoSEQ multiplex PCR; TCRdb stores just in-frame clones and leaves some out. The sample holds more than 150,000 clones, about 90% seen once. This sample comprised peripheral blood, obtained 28 days after the second AZD1222 dose. The receptor source for this set is an adult who received the AZD1222 COVID-19 vaccine.

The V and J genes are TRBV15 and TRBJ1-3; 8 bases align to TRBD1. This CDR3 is built from 15 residues. Trimming cost V 5 bases and J 1 base; bases outside gene matches: 4. The germline V gene has CDR1 LNHNV and CDR2 YYDKDF (reference sequence). The CDR3 reads CATSGDRGSGNTIYF. CDR3 DNA: TGTGCCACCAGCGGTGACAGGGGATCTGGAAACACCATATATTTT.

The gene calls are TRBV3-1 (or the pseudogene TRBV3-2) and TRBJ1-1; D is unclear. The CDR3 runs to 15 residues. Trimming stripped 2 bases from V and 1 base from J, with 11 bases between. Germline V gene data show CDR1 as LGHDT and CDR2 as YNNKEL (reference sequence). DNA of the CDR3: TGTGCCAGCAGCCAAAACGTTGGGGAGAACACTGAAGCTTTCTTT. It yields the protein CASSQNVGENTEAFF.

This clone was picked up one time. J is TRBJ2-1 and V is TRBV4-3; D is unresolved. The germline CDR1 and CDR2 sequences are LGHNA and YSLEER. The CDR3 sequence is 13 residues long. V lost 0 bases to trimming and J lost 5 bases, with 5 bases between them. In DNA, the CDR3 is TGCGCCAGCAGCCAAGAGGTGGACAATGAGCAGTTCTTC. As protein: CASSQEVDNEQFF.

This clone came up once. The chain joins TRBV15 to TRBJ2-7; perhaps TRBD2 as D (6 bases). Germline V gives CDR1 LNHNV, CDR2 YYDKDF (reference sequence). V dropped 5 bases and J dropped 1 base, with 15 bases sitting between them. The CDR3 runs 15 residues. CDR3 residues: CATSSRDWGSYEQYF. CDR3 sequence (DNA): TGTGCCACCAGCTCCCGGGACTGGGGGTCCTACGAGCAGTACTTC.

V gene TRBV5-6 combines with J gene TRBJ1-2; D call uncertain. V shed 2 bases and J shed 7 bases, with 6 bases lying between them. There are 11 residues in the CDR3. The germline CDR1 and CDR2 sequences are SGHDT and YYEEEE. In DNA, the CDR3 is TGTGCCAGCAGCTTTCGTGGTGGCTACACCTTC. It translates to CASSFRGGYTF. Full variable domain (outside the CDR3, taken from reference TRBV5-6 and TRBJ1-2): DAGVTQSPTHLIKTRGQQVTLRCSPKSGHDTVSWYQQALGQGPQFIFQYYEEEERQRGNFPDRFSGHQFPNYSSELNVNALLLGDSALYLCASSFRGGYTFGSGTRLTVV.

V usage is TRBV5-5 and J usage is TRBJ2-7; TRBD1 is a possible D gene (6 bases). Between the trimmed V and J ends, which lost 10 bases and 2 bases, there was a span of 16 bases. Germline CDR1 reads SGHKS; CDR2 reads YYEKEE (reference sequence). This CDR3 spans 13 amino acids. The DNA for the CDR3 is TGTGCCTCCGAGGGACACACGCCCTACGAGCAGTACTTC. The encoded protein is CASEGHTPYEQYF.

The chain employs TRBV5-6 and TRBJ1-3; 9 bases map to TRBD1. The germline gives CDR1 SGHDT, CDR2 YYEEEE. The CDR3 spans 15 residues. Losses at the gene ends were 4 bases for V and 4 bases for J; bases not matched to a gene: 6. This CDR3 reads CASSPQGARGNTIYF. CDR3 DNA sequence: TGTGCCAGCAGCCCACAGGGGGCGCGGGGAAACACCATATATTTT.

The gene calls are TRBV28 and TRBJ2-1; unclear D gene. The CDR3 contains 14 residues. The V gene lost 3 bases and the J gene lost 0 bases, with 6 bases spanning the gap. CDR1 and CDR2 from the germline V gene are MDHEN and SYDVKM. The CDR3 region is CASSFVFSYNEQFF. The CDR3 bases are TGTGCCAGCAGTTTTGTGTTCTCCTACAATGAGCAGTTCTTC.

The chain has TRBV19 and TRBJ1-5, with a tentative D call TRBD1 (5 bases). Trimming took off 3 bases at V and 9 bases at J, with 15 bases between the two ends. The CDR3 runs to 14 residues. Germline V CDR1 and CDR2: LNHDA, SQIVND (reference sequence). CDR3 amino acids: CASSIPQGRGPQHF. CDR3 coding DNA: TGTGCCAGTAGTATCCCTCAGGGCCGGGGGCCCCAGCATTTT.